One T cell receptor (beta chain) is described in this entry. Antigen unknown. With a much larger clone just one base away, this may be a read error. This CDR3 is missing its conserved last phenylalanine or tryptophan, likely due to a read error. There are 13 residues in the CDR3. V lost 4 bases, J lost 0 bases, and 6 bases lay in between. The germline CDR1 and CDR2 sequences are SQVTM and ANQGSEA. Listed TCR primers and previously described methods were used for bulk TCR libraries. TCRdb reprocessed the PCR reads via MiXCR and lists one record per CDR3 protein. The profile shows tens of thousands of distinct CDR3 sequences, 15% to 20% of them singletons. The data originate from a study of molecular identifiers for immune sequencing clone quantification. In the study overall: Replicate RNA came from approximately 20,000 or 100,000 naive CD8 cells and was split five ways, and four parts were sequenced.

General study points: Beyond 20 RNA copies, clones held over 97% of effector molecules, compared with under 1% in naive cells.

The CD8+CD4-CCR7+CD45RA+ phenotype defined the sorted naive CD8 T cells. This clonotype originated in a human donor in good health. Some libraries in this study had Jurkat cell RNA spiked in. The chain has TRBV29-1 and TRBJ2-2; D unclear. The sequenced sample was naive CD8+ T cells from blood, with Jurkat cell RNA spiked in. Subset meaning: FACS-sorted CD8+CD4-CCR7+CD45RA+ naive T cells. CDR3 in DNA: TGCAGCGTTGTCCGTACGAACACCGGGGAGCTGTTTCTT. Protein: CSVVRTNTGELFL.